The 10 T cell receptor beta chains in this list originate from one sample, sequenced in a study of shared clonotypes between healthy human individuals. Naivety among CD8 cells was defined by CD45RO negativity and positive CCR7 selection, thereby excluding terminally differentiated effector memory CD45RA+ cells. The data were produced by immunoSEQ multiplex PCR, yet TCRdb's version contains in-frame clones alone and is incomplete. The profile shows 1.5 million to 2.5 million clones, approximately 95% of them singletons. What was sequenced was naive CD8+ T cells sorted from blood. The origin of the receptors is a man between 18 and 29 years old in good health.

This chain links TRBV19 with TRBJ2-7; D is uncertain. With 5 bases removed from V and 3 bases from J, the gap between germline ends came to 17 bases. CDR3 size: 15 residues. The V gene's germline CDR1 is LNHDA and CDR2 SQIVND (reference sequence). CDR3 protein: CASSSGPGWVYEQYF. CDR3 in DNA: TGTGCCAGTAGTTCTGGTCCAGGCTGGGTCTACGAGCAGTACTTC.

V usage is TRBV5-4 and J usage is TRBJ2-1; the match to TRBD2 covers 11 bases. CDR1 SGHNT and CDR2 YYREEE come from the germline V gene (reference sequence). The CDR3 is 15 amino acids. After removal of 4 bases from V and 5 bases from J, the junction contained 5 bases not matched to a gene. The CDR3, as DNA: TGTGCCAGCAGCCTGCTAGCGGGGGGCCACAATGAGCAGTTCTTC. Its translation: CASSLLAGGHNEQFF.

The V gene is TRBV2, the J gene TRBJ1-1, with TRBD1 identical over 10 bases. The V gene's germline CDR1 is SNHLY and CDR2 FYNNEI. This CDR3 has 20 residues. V shed 1 base, J shed 3 bases, and the junction held 17 bases outside the gene matches. The CDR3 region is CASSEEIGTGALEGDTEAFF. CDR3 DNA: TGTGCCAGCAGTGAAGAGATCGGGACAGGGGCGCTGGAGGGGGACACTGAAGCTTTCTTT.

The chain links TRBV28 to TRBJ2-5, with TRBD2 as a possible D gene (5 bases). Trimming took off 4 bases at V and 4 bases at J, with 7 bases between the two ends. This CDR3 has 12 amino acids. Germline values: CDR1 MDHEN, CDR2 SYDVKM. The CDR3 region has the DNA TGTGCCAGCAGTTCGGCGGGAGAGACCCAGTACTTC. It codes for CASSSAGETQYF.

The chain uses TRBV5-6 and TRBJ2-3; 15 bases align to TRBD2. J was trimmed by 1 base and V by 6 bases; bases with no gene match: 12. There are 19 residues in the CDR3. Germline V gene lookup returns CDR1 SGHDT and CDR2 YYEEEE. The CDR3 loop is CASNSLGLAGGLGTDTQYF. The CDR3 DNA reads TGTGCCAGCAACTCTCTTGGACTAGCGGGGGGGCTAGGCACAGATACGCAGTATTTT.

This rearrangement joins TRBV27 to TRBJ2-7; D is perhaps TRBD2 (7 bases). CDR3 size: 14 residues. V lost 5 bases to trimming and J lost 3 bases, with 14 bases between them. Germline V gene sequence: CDR1 MNHEY, CDR2 SMNVEV (reference sequence). The CDR3 bases are TGTGCCAGCAGTGAGGGGGGGAGGGGCTACGAGCAGTACTTC. Translating it yields CASSEGGRGYEQYF.

The chain couples TRBV27 to TRBJ2-1, with 9 nucleotides matching TRBD2. Germline V lookup: CDR1 MNHEY, CDR2 SMNVEV (reference sequence). The CDR3 totals 15 residues. J was trimmed by 6 bases and V by 5 bases; bases with no gene match: 8. This CDR3 reads CASSAGTSSVNEQFF. CDR3 DNA: TGTGCCAGCAGTGCCGGGACTAGCTCCGTCAATGAGCAGTTCTTC.

In this sample, this clone turned up once. The chain recombines TRBV15 with TRBJ2-5; D not resolved. The CDR3 is made up of 18 amino acids. Germline CDR1 and CDR2: LNHNV and YYDKDF (reference sequence). The ends were cut back, 0 bases at V and 0 bases at J, with 17 bases in the middle. CDR3 DNA: TGTGCCACCAGCAGAGATCGTGGTTTTCCCATCTACCAAGAGACCCAGTACTTC. Translation gives CATSRDRGFPIYQETQYF.

The V gene is TRBV27, the J gene TRBJ2-3, with 8 bases matching TRBD2. With V trimmed by 0 bases and J by 5 bases, 4 bases remained unmatched. CDR1 is MNHEY, CDR2 SMNVEV, per germline (reference sequence). This CDR3 spans 15 amino acids. For the CDR3, the DNA is TGTGCCAGCAGTTTATCGACGGGAGGGATAGATACGCAGTATTTT. It codes for CASSLSTGGIDTQYF.

The sample holds one count of this clone. This chain connects TRBV28 to TRBJ2-5, with 9 bases lining up with TRBD1. The germline gives CDR1 MDHEN, CDR2 SYDVKM. The CDR3 sequence is 13 residues long. The trim removed 6 bases at V and 5 bases at J, leaving 4 bases unmatched. The CDR3 nucleotides read TGTGCCAGCAGAGTTGGACAGGGGGAGACCCAGTACTTC. The encoded protein is CASRVGQGETQYF.